This T cell receptor (beta chain) originates from a study of blood T cell repertoires in COVID-19. As for the study in general: Whether acute or convalescent, the COVID-19 samples came from the United States, Italy and Spain. PBMCs, B-cell-depleted T cells, or T cells provided the cDNA or gDNA that made up the material.

This CDR3 spans 14 amino acids. Germline V gives CDR1 LNHDA, CDR2 SQIVND (reference sequence). The germline V and J ends were trimmed by 7 bases and 5 bases, with 14 bases remaining between them. In the source study's methods: It was from reference gene primer amplification that nucleated cell counts were estimated. Sequencing was performed with immunoSEQ multiplex PCR; in TCRdb, only in-frame clones are kept and a portion is missing. The DNA gave D and trimming, while V, J and clone size come from that table. The profile shows a few hundred thousand clones, 85% of them singletons. The material sequenced was peripheral blood. The TCR comes from a human donor in a cohort sampled during active COVID-19. V usage is TRBV19 and J usage is TRBJ2-2; possibly TRBD2 for D (6 bases). The CDR3 reads CASIRTEGTGELFF. The CDR3 DNA is TGTGCCAGTATTAGGACGGAGGGGACCGGGGAGCTGTTTTTT.